These 20 T cell receptor beta chains originate from one sample sequenced in a study of blood T cell repertoires in COVID-19. Sequencing was performed with immunoSEQ multiplex PCR; in TCRdb, only in-frame clones are kept and a portion is missing. The repertoire includes roughly 100,000 clones, roughly 89% of them detected once, and about 15% sits in the top ten. Sequencing input: peripheral blood. All receptors derive from a woman older than 75 in a cohort sampled during active COVID-19.

V is TRBV11-3 and J is TRBJ2-2; the match to TRBD2 covers 7 bases. The length of the CDR3 is 15 residues. Germline assignment: CDR1 SGHNT and CDR2 YENEEA. The trim removed 1 base at V and 8 bases at J, leaving 7 bases unmatched. CDR3 nucleotide sequence: TGTGCCAGCAGCTTAGCCCGGACTAGTCCGGGGGAGCTGTTTTTT. This translates into CASSLARTSPGELFF.

V is TRBV19 and J is TRBJ1-1; 9 bases are shared with TRBD1. CDR1 and CDR2 (germline): LNHDA, SQIVND (reference sequence). V trimming: 6 bases; J trimming: 10 bases; junction bases outside the gene matches: 9. There are 13 residues in the CDR3. CDR3 bases: TGTGCCAGTAGCGGACAGGGGCCCTGGGGAGCTTTCTTT. Residues: CASSGQGPWGAFF.

The chain uses TRBV30 and TRBJ2-3; TRBD2 matches 8 bases. The CDR3 length is 14 residues. J gave up 0 bases and V 4 bases, and 3 bases lay outside the gene matches. Per germline, CDR1 GTSNPN and CDR2 SVGIG (reference sequence). The CDR3 is CAWTAGVSTDTQYF. CDR3 DNA sequence: TGTGCCTGGACAGCGGGGGTAAGCACAGATACGCAGTATTTT.

This chain joins TRBV20-1 and TRBJ2-1; 7 nucleotides agree with TRBD2. Germline loops: CDR1 DFQATT, CDR2 SNEGSKA (reference sequence). The CDR3 sequence is 14 residues long. V dropped 3 bases and J dropped 4; count of bases not matched to a gene: 6. The CDR3, as DNA: TGCAGTGCTAGTCGTCCGGGGGGTTACAATGAGCAGTTCTTC. Translation: CSASRPGGYNEQFF.

CDR3 region: CASSKGQGVGPEAFF. In DNA form, the CDR3 reads TGTGCCAGCAGCAAAGGACAGGGAGTTGGACCTGAAGCTTTCTTT. J is TRBJ1-1 and V is TRBV7-9; 8 positions match TRBD1. Germline V gene data show CDR1 as SEHNR and CDR2 as FQNEAQ (reference sequence). The CDR3 has 15 amino acids. V dropped 5 bases and J dropped 6; count of bases not matched to a gene: 11. Together with reference TRBV7-9 and TRBJ1-1, the CDR3 gives the full variable domain: DTGVSQNPRHKITKRGQNVTFRCDPISEHNRLYWYRQTLGQGPEFLTYFQNEAQLEKSRLLSDRFSAERPKGSFSTLEIQRTEQGDSAMYLCASSKGQGVGPEAFFGQGTRLTVV.

The chain combines TRBV3-1 (or the pseudogene TRBV3-2) with TRBJ2-7; 10 positions agree with TRBD2. With V trimmed by 4 bases and J by 4 bases, 4 bases remained unmatched. The CDR3 length is 14 residues. Germline V lookup: CDR1 LGHDT, CDR2 YNNKEL (reference sequence). The CDR3 spells CASSRTSGPYEQYF. In nucleotides, the CDR3 is TGTGCCAGCAGCCGGACTAGCGGACCTTACGAGCAGTACTTC.

This clone was observed a few times. This chain joins TRBV5-6 and TRBJ2-5; 8 nucleotides match TRBD1. This CDR3 is 14 amino acids long. Germline V gives CDR1 SGHDT, CDR2 YYEEEE. The ends lost 4 bases at V and 4 bases at J; junction bases unmatched: 6. CDR3 sequence reads: CASSPDRAIETQYF. The DNA of the CDR3 is TGTGCCAGCAGCCCGGACAGGGCCATAGAGACCCAGTACTTC.

The chain uses TRBV9 and TRBJ2-1; D may be TRBD2 (6 bases). The CDR3 has 15 amino acids. Germline CDR1 and CDR2: SGDLS and YYNGEE. Trimming shortened V by 5 bases and J by 2 bases, and 14 bases separated the two germline ends. The CDR3 DNA sequence: TGTGCCAGCAGTCTGACCGGGGGACCCTACAATGAGCAGTTCTTC. It translates to CASSLTGGPYNEQFF. Variable domain in full (rest from reference TRBV9 and TRBJ2-1): DSGVTQTPKHLITATGQRVTLRCSPRSGDLSVYWYQQSLDQGLQFLIQYYNGEERAKGNILERFSAQQFPDLHSELNLSSLELGDSALYFCASSLTGGPYNEQFFGPGTRLTVL.

The chain employs TRBV28 and TRBJ1-5; D call uncertain. V was cut by 5 bases and J by 4 bases, with 6 bases left in between. The CDR3 is 12 residues long. CDR1 and CDR2 from the germline V gene are MDHEN and SYDVKM. The CDR3 DNA reads as TGTGCCAGCAGTCTCCTGAATCAGCCCCAGCATTTT. Translated: CASSLLNQPQHF.

This clone was detected only once. The chain uses TRBV28 and TRBJ2-2; 8 nucleotides line up with TRBD1. The CDR3 loop spans 14 amino acids. After removal of 4 bases from V and 8 bases from J, the junction contained 6 bases not matched to a gene. From germline, CDR1 is MDHEN and CDR2 SYDVKM. The DNA of the CDR3 is TGTGCCAGCAGTTCGACAGGGGAATCAGGGGAGCTGTTTTTT. The encoded protein is CASSSTGESGELFF.

The CDR3 DNA sequence: TGTGCCAGCAGCGTAGAAGGGACTCCTCAGGTAGAGACCCAGTACTTC. Its protein product is CASSVEGTPQVETQYF. The chain links TRBV9 to TRBJ2-5, with D possibly TRBD2 on 6 matching bases. CDR1 and CDR2 (germline): SGDLS, YYNGEE. The CDR3 spans 16 residues. The V gene lost 0 bases and the J gene lost 4 bases, with 16 bases spanning the gap.

This clone appeared once. The chain couples TRBV9 to TRBJ1-2; D not certain. Trimming took off 5 bases at V and 5 bases at J, with 7 bases between the two ends. Germline lookup yields CDR1 SGDLS and CDR2 YYNGEE. The CDR3 has 11 amino acids. CDR3 sequence (DNA): TGTGCCAGCAGTCGTGTGTATGGCTACACCTTC. As protein: CASSRVYGYTF.

The CDR3 reads CASSLGFSSYNEQFF. The CDR3 nucleotides are TGTGCCAGCAGCTTAGGGTTCAGCTCCTACAATGAGCAGTTCTTC. The V and J genes are TRBV7-2 and TRBJ2-1; D not certain. There are 15 residues in the CDR3. Trimming took off 1 base at V and 0 bases at J, with 7 bases between the two ends. Germline V gene sequence: CDR1 SGHTA, CDR2 FQGNSA. Using reference TRBV7-2 and TRBJ2-1 for the parts outside the CDR3, the full variable domain is GAGVSQSPSNKVTEKGKDVELRCDPISGHTALYWYRQSLGQGLEFLIYFQGNSAPDKSGLPSDRFSAERTGGSVSTLTIQRTQQEDSAVYLCASSLGFSSYNEQFFGPGTRLTVL.

The V and J genes are TRBV5-1 and TRBJ1-1; a possible D gene is TRBD1 (5 bases). The CDR3 spans 16 residues. Trimming left V 0 bases short and J 1 base short, with 13 bases between. Germline V lookup: CDR1 SGHRS, CDR2 YFSETQ. This CDR3 is CASSLGQGWGNTEAFF. Here the CDR3 DNA reads TGCGCCAGCAGCTTGGGGCAGGGTTGGGGGAACACTGAAGCTTTCTTT.

The chain links TRBV18 to TRBJ1-2; D might be TRBD1 (5 bases). Trimming took 2 bases from V and 4 from J, leaving 11 bases between them. Per the germline V gene, CDR1 is KGHSH and CDR2 is LQKENI. CDR3 length equals 14 residues. CDR3 region: CASSPDVGLYGYTF. DNA for the CDR3: TGTGCCAGCTCACCAGACGTGGGGCTCTATGGCTACACCTTC.

This clone was detected only once. This rearrangement joins TRBV6-6 to TRBJ1-1, with D possibly being TRBD1 (5 bases). Trimming left V 5 bases short and J 1 base short, with 17 bases between. CDR3 size: 16 residues. Germline lookup yields CDR1 MNHNY and CDR2 SVGAGI (reference sequence). Written as DNA, the CDR3 is TGTGCCAGCAGTCCCTATAGGCTAGGGGCGAACACTGAAGCTTTCTTT. As protein: CASSPYRLGANTEAFF.

This clone is a singleton in its sample. The junction shows a germline mismatch at one end, possibly a read error. The V and J genes are TRBV13 and TRBJ2-7; the match to TRBD2 covers 12 bases. Germline CDR1 PRHDT, CDR2 FYEKMQ (reference sequence). The CDR3 is 17 residues long. CDR3 in amino acids: CASSSQRLAGARHQGHF. The CDR3 bases are TGTGCCAGCAGCTCACAGAGACTAGCGGGGGCGAGACACCAGGGACACTTC.

The chain employs TRBV5-4 and TRBJ1-6; TRBD1 matches at 11 bases. V shed 4 bases and J 3 bases; nucleotides not matched to a gene: 6. The CDR3 is made up of 17 amino acids. From germline, CDR1 is SGHNT and CDR2 YYREEE (reference sequence). The CDR3 loop reads CASSPPGQGGYNSPLHF. CDR3 nucleotides: TGTGCCAGCAGCCCGCCGGGACAGGGGGGCTATAATTCACCCCTCCACTTT.

The V gene is TRBV5-1, the J gene TRBJ2-3; 7 bases are a match to TRBD1. The CDR3 contains 14 residues. Germline CDR1 SGHRS, CDR2 YFSETQ. Trimming took 8 bases from V and 0 from J; bases not matched to a gene: 6. CDR3 amino acids: CASGGQSSTDTQYF. In DNA, the CDR3 is TGCGCCAGTGGGGGACAGTCTAGCACAGATACGCAGTATTTT.

The chain combines TRBV5-1 with TRBJ2-2, with D possibly matching TRBD2 (5 bases). The length of the CDR3 is 17 residues. V was pared by 4 bases and J by 0 bases, with 16 bases between. The germline CDR1 and CDR2 sequences are SGHRS and YFSETQ. CDR3 sequence: CASSLFVGGSNTGELFF. The CDR3 coding sequence is TGCGCCAGCAGCCTCTTTGTAGGAGGATCGAACACCGGGGAGCTGTTTTTT. The entire variable domain, with the rest obtained from reference TRBV5-1 and TRBJ2-2, is as follows: KAGVTQTPRYLIKTRGQQVTLSCSPISGHRSVSWYQQTPGQGLQFLFEYFSETQRNKGNFPGRFSGRQFSNSRSEMNVSTLELGDSALYLCASSLFVGGSNTGELFFGEGSRLTVL.